These 14 T cell receptor beta chains were sequenced from one sample in a study of cytomegalovirus exposure and HLA in healthy donors. The PCR employed 60 Vbeta primers together with 13 Jbeta primers. Produced via immunoSEQ multiplex PCR; TCRdb's table is partial and in-frame only. The data hold 150,000 or so clones, with 80% to 85% observed a single time. Sequenced material: PBMCs. The receptor set was obtained from a boy aged 2 to 9 in good health and CMV-seronegative.

The chain uses TRBV4-1 and TRBJ1-4; 9 bases line up with TRBD1. J was trimmed by 4 bases and V by 2 bases; bases with no gene match: 5. This CDR3 region has 16 residues. Looked up from germline, CDR1 is MGHRA and CDR2 is YSYEKL. DNA of the CDR3: TGCGCCAGCAGCCAACGCCCGGGACAGGGTAATGAAAAACTGTTTTTT. Residues: CASSQRPGQGNEKLFF.

The rearrangement links TRBV21-1 to TRBJ1-5; the D call TRBD1 from the table was never checked on the DNA. TRBV21-1 constitutes a pseudogene. This CDR3 is built from 14 residues. This CDR3 is CARRRAGLNQPQHF. The DNA for the CDR3 is TGTGCCAGGCGTCGCGCAGGGTTGAATCAGCCCCAGCATTTT.

The chain recombines TRBV7-9 with TRBJ1-1; D is perhaps TRBD1 (6 bases). Trimming cost V 4 bases and J 5 bases, with 11 bases left between them. Germline CDR1 reads SEHNR; CDR2 reads FQNEAQ (reference sequence). CDR3 length equals 13 residues. CDR3 amino acids: CASSSRTVTEAFF. Here the CDR3 DNA reads TGTGCCAGCAGCTCCCGGACAGTTACTGAAGCTTTCTTT.

The chain combines TRBV11-3 with TRBJ2-5; D gene ambiguous. The CDR3 runs 13 residues. V was clipped by 3 bases and J by 2 bases, with 7 bases between them. Germline-derived CDR1 and CDR2 are SGHNT and YENEEA. The CDR3 DNA is TGTGCCAGCAGCTTCAGATATCAAGAGACCCAGTACTTC. This encodes CASSFRYQETQYF. Using reference TRBV11-3 and TRBJ2-5 for the parts outside the CDR3, the full variable domain is EAGVVQSPRYKIIEKKQPVAFWCNPISGHNTLYWYLQNLGQGPELLIRYENEEAVDDSQLPKDRFSAERLKGVDSTLKIQPAELGDSAVYLCASSFRYQETQYFGPGTRLLVL.

The chain recombines TRBV6-5 with TRBJ2-7, with a tentative D call TRBD2 (6 bases). The V end was cut by 2 bases, the J end by 1 base, with 15 bases between. This CDR3 has 16 amino acids. CDR1 and CDR2 from the germline V gene are MNHEY and SVGAGI. The CDR3 here is CASSYLSGVFSYEQYF. The DNA of the CDR3 is TGTGCCAGCAGTTACCTCTCGGGAGTTTTTTCCTACGAGCAGTACTTC.

The genes are TRBV5-1 and TRBJ2-5; 14 positions agree with TRBD2. V shed 4 bases and J 1 base; nucleotides not matched to a gene: 9. The CDR3 totals 18 residues. Per the germline V gene, CDR1 is SGHRS and CDR2 is YFSETQ. The CDR3 DNA sequence: TGCGCCAGCAGCGGTGGACTAGCGGGAGGACCCTTCCAAGAGACCCAGTACTTC. Translating it yields CASSGGLAGGPFQETQYF.

The chain employs TRBV7-9 and TRBJ1-2, with a possible D match to TRBD1 (6 bases). This CDR3 spans 14 amino acids. With 2 bases removed from V and 4 bases from J, the gap between germline ends came to 11 bases. Germline lookup yields CDR1 SEHNR and CDR2 FQNEAQ (reference sequence). The CDR3 region has the DNA TGTGCCAGCAGCTTATCAGGGGTTGGCTATGGCTACACCTTC. It encodes CASSLSGVGYGYTF. Filled out from reference TRBV7-9 and TRBJ1-2, the complete variable domain reads DTGVSQNPRHKITKRGQNVTFRCDPISEHNRLYWYRQTLGQGPEFLTYFQNEAQLEKSRLLSDRFSAERPKGSFSTLEIQRTEQGDSAMYLCASSLSGVGYGYTFGSGTRLTVV.

This chain links TRBV6-1 with TRBJ1-5; TRBD1 might be the D (6 bases). The V end was cut by 2 bases, the J end by 7 bases, with 12 bases between. This CDR3 is 14 amino acids long. CDR1 is MNHNS, CDR2 SASEGT, per germline. This CDR3 reads CASSESGTNQPQHF. For the CDR3, the DNA is TGTGCCAGCAGTGAATCGGGGACAAACCAGCCCCAGCATTTT.

The rearrangement uses TRBV4-1 and TRBJ2-5, with 7 bases identical to TRBD2. Germline V CDR1 and CDR2: MGHRA, YSYEKL. This CDR3 spans 16 amino acids. V shed 2 bases, J shed 4 bases, and the junction held 10 bases outside the gene matches. The CDR3 nucleotides read TGCGCCAGCAGCCAACCGACGGGGAGGGCCGGAGAGACCCAGTACTTC. Encoded protein: CASSQPTGRAGETQYF.

Here the CDR3 reads CASSLDRGTMRGYTF. The CDR3 bases are TGTGCCAGCAGCTTAGATAGGGGTACAATGCGGGGCTACACCTTC. V is TRBV7-2 and J is TRBJ1-2; D perhaps matches TRBD1 (5 bases). The CDR3 is made up of 15 amino acids. Germline V gene data show CDR1 as SGHTA and CDR2 as FQGNSA. Trimming took 1 base from V and 8 from J, leaving 17 bases between them.

This sequence joins TRBV7-9 and TRBJ2-1, with D maybe TRBD1 (6 bases). Between the trimmed V and J ends, which lost 1 base and 5 bases, there was a span of 12 bases. The CDR3 has 15 residues. Germline assignment: CDR1 SEHNR and CDR2 FQNEAQ (reference sequence). CDR3 coding DNA: TGTGCCAGCAGCTTAGACTTCCGGGACAACAATGAGCAGTTCTTC. Translation gives CASSLDFRDNNEQFF.

V gene TRBV5-6 combines with J gene TRBJ2-5, with 7 bases fitting TRBD2. The closer fit of TRBJ2-7 to the DNA end suggests the J call may be wrong. Germline V CDR1 and CDR2: SGHDT, YYEEEE. The CDR3 is made up of 14 amino acids. The CDR3 nucleotides are TGTGCCAGCAGCTCCGGGGGGTGGACCTACGAGCAGTACTTC. Translating it yields CASSSGGWTYEQYF.

The chain carries TRBV10-1 and TRBJ1-5; TRBD1 aligns across 8 bases. Trimming at V came to 8 bases and at J to 0 bases, leaving 12 bases not matched to a gene. CDR3 size: 17 residues. Germline-derived CDR1 and CDR2 are WNHNN and SYGVQD (reference sequence). The CDR3 loop is CASFRGQGASSNQPQHF. CDR3 coding DNA: TGCGCCAGCTTCCGAGGGCAGGGGGCCTCTAGCAATCAGCCCCAGCATTTT.

This sequence joins TRBV5-1 and TRBJ1-2; D is undetermined. Trimming took off 2 bases at V and 1 base at J, with 12 bases between the two ends. The CDR3 contains 15 residues. Germline-derived CDR1 and CDR2 are SGHRS and YFSETQ. The DNA of the CDR3 is TGCGCCAGCAGCTTCCGGGGTTACGATAACTATGGCTACACCTTC. Its translation: CASSFRGYDNYGYTF.